This T cell receptor (beta chain) was sequenced for a study of identical twins listed by TCRdb under 2016. A note on the overall study: TCR alpha and beta repertoires from monozygotic twins, unrelated adults of various ages and cord blood were deep-sequenced to test whether fetal clonotypes persist. To rule out contamination, replicate twin experiments were performed at different times with different library preparation protocols. Study-level results and caveats: Zero-insertion analyses could be partly confounded by invariant T cells such as MAIT and iNKT, although diverse VJ usage argued against such confounding for most clonotypes. A weaker excess of twin sharing was found in beta out-of-frame sequences because the signal-to-noise ratio was lowered by fewer shared sequences. Abundant cord blood beta clonotypes carried fewer insertions; young adult naive repertoires showed a weaker similar trend, while memory repertoires showed none. Because the same donors could not be followed over many years, conclusions were based on cross-sectional statistical analysis. Recombination models systematically underestimated out-of-frame TCR alpha sharing in monozygotic twins but agreed with sharing between unrelated individuals. Compared with coincidental sharing between unrelated individuals, out-of-frame TCR alpha sequences shared between twins had an excess of sequences with low generation probability.

All donors were healthy Caucasians. Three pairs of female monozygotic twins, all aged about 18 to 29 years, were included in the twin cohort. The RNA used for TCR libraries was isolated from peripheral blood mononuclear cells. Notes on this clonotype: The antigen this receptor binds is unknown. A much larger clonotype is one base distant, so this may be a read error.

CDR1 and CDR2 are read off the germline V gene as MDHEN and SYDVKM. The junction shows trimming of 5 bases on V and 9 bases on J, and the gene matches do not reach 16 bases of it. The CDR3 covers 16 residues, taking in both the cysteine and the phenylalanine. The DNA shown is the 48-base CDR3, in frame from base 1. Library creation used 5' RACE. Sequencing used an Illumina HiSeq 2000. Template switching added a universal primer binding site, and the final cDNA carried a unique molecular identifier that allowed TCR cDNA molecules to be counted accurately. First-strand cDNA for TCR alpha and beta chains was synthesized from specific primers in the conserved constant-segment region. To control for contamination, every cDNA library carried two barcodes: a SMART-Mk sample barcode plus Illumina barcodes. TruSeq adapter sequences along with Illumina sample barcodes were introduced in two successive PCR steps. TCR alpha and beta cDNA libraries were sequenced on the Illumina HiSeq platform with custom primers. The study's own analysis went as follows. Raw reads were processed with MiGEC to extract unique molecular identifiers, and MiXCR was used to determine CDR3 positions. For each individual, recombination models were inferred using an EM algorithm with the repgenHMM and IGoR tools. Shared clonotypes were analyzed with the tcR package in R, and sharing was normalized by the product of cloneset sizes. To study raw recombination free of thymic and clonal selection effects, out-of-frame nonproductive sequences were analyzed. Through fastp at Q25 and MiXCR, TCRdb rebuilt clones from the public reads, retaining in-frame beta chains. Duplicate CDR3 protein sequences are folded into a single record with the most common DNA and genes. The V and J calls shown here were made by TCRdb, not taken from the authors' results. This sample holds nearly 900,000 distinct CDR3 sequences; more than 9% were observed only once. The ten most abundant clones make up around 1.6% of the sample.

The data also belong to a second study, concerning yellow fever vaccine responses in identical twins. The second investigation adds: According to the authors, the vaccine-induced T cell response in identical twins seemed to be partly convergent and partly specific to each individual. Focusing on identical twins, the study followed the T cell clones that responded to the vaccine, and did so with precision.

The receptor comes from a woman younger than 30 in good health. Recombination connected TRBV28 to TRBJ2-1; TRBD2 aligns with 7 central bases. Sequenced input: PBMCs. The CDR3 loop reads CASSTPGGYPDIEQFF. The base sequence is TGTGCCAGCAGTACCCCGGGGGGATACCCCGACATTGAGCAGTTCTTC. Joined to the reference TRBV28 and TRBJ2-1 proteins, this CDR3 gives the full variable domain: DVKVTQSSRYLVKRTGEKVFLECVQDMDHENMFWYRQDPGLGLRLIYFSYDVKMKEKGDIPEGYSVSREKKERFSLILESASTNQTSMYLCASSTPGGYPDIEQFFGPGTRLTVL.